This T cell receptor beta chain derives from a study of blood T cell repertoires in COVID-19. Study summary: COVID-19 samples, acute and convalescent, were from the United States, Italy and Spain. Sample material is recorded as cDNA or gDNA derived from T cells, B-cell-depleted T cells, or PBMCs.

The CDR3 runs 12 residues. Trimming removed 6 bases at V and 2 bases at J, with 7 bases between. CDR1 is LNHDA, CDR2 SQIVND, per germline (reference sequence). Source study methods: The assay estimated nucleated cells by amplifying reference gene primers. The data were produced by immunoSEQ multiplex PCR, yet TCRdb's version contains in-frame clones alone and is incomplete. Clonal size and the V and J genes are those of that table, whereas D and trimming came from the DNA. Among over 150,000 clones listed, 60% to 80% were seen once. Material for sequencing was peripheral blood. This TCR was recovered from a woman in her 70s with acute or convalescent COVID-19. The V and J genes are TRBV19 and TRBJ1-2, with D unclear. The CDR3 DNA reads TGTGCCAGTAGCGAGATGAACTATGGCTACACCTTC. It specifies CASSEMNYGYTF. Supplemented by reference TRBV19 and TRBJ1-2, the full variable domain reads DGGITQSPKYLFRKEGQNVTLSCEQNLNHDAMYWYRQDPGQGLRLIYYSQIVNDFQKGDIAEGYSVSREKKESFPLTVTSAQKNPTAFYLCASSEMNYGYTFGSGTRLTVV.